These 8 T cell receptor beta chains were all obtained from the same sample, sequenced in a study of shared clonotypes between healthy human individuals. Assay: immunoSEQ multiplex PCR; the TCRdb copy retains only in-frame clones and omits some. The sample holds a few million clones; 80% to 95% are singletons and the top ten take approximately 0.4%. The source material was naive CD4+ T cells from PBMCs. Subset described: CD45RA+ positively selected. The source is a man younger than 30 in good health. Some clones in this sample may be carry-over from other donors' samples.

The chain recombines TRBV5-6 with TRBJ1-1; D remains unclear. Trimming shortened V by 4 bases and J by 7 bases, and 11 bases separated the two germline ends. This CDR3 comprises 12 residues. Germline assignment: CDR1 SGHDT and CDR2 YYEEEE. CDR3 residues: CASSPRHFEAFF. As DNA, the CDR3 is TGTGCCAGCAGCCCGCGTCACTTTGAAGCTTTCTTT.

V usage is TRBV18 and J usage is TRBJ2-7; 7 bases fit TRBD2. CDR1 is KGHSH, CDR2 LQKENI, per germline. This CDR3 comprises 15 residues. The ends lost 3 bases at V and 5 bases at J; junction bases unmatched: 10. The DNA for the CDR3 is TGTGCCAGCTCACCCCAGGGAGGGCTGTTAAACGAGCAGTACTTC. It translates to CASSPQGGLLNEQYF.

The V call is TRBV5-1, the J call TRBJ2-5; 16 bases fit TRBD2. The germline V gene encodes CDR1 SGHRS and CDR2 YFSETQ. J was trimmed by 5 bases and V by 3 bases; bases with no gene match: 10. This CDR3 is built from 18 residues. CDR3 DNA: TGCGCCAGCAGCTCGGGACTAGCGGGAGGGCCGGTCACGGAGACCCAGTACTTC. Translating gives CASSSGLAGGPVTETQYF.

The chain combines TRBV6-5 with TRBJ2-5; 8 bases fit TRBD2. The CDR3 is 14 residues long. Germline V gives CDR1 MNHEY, CDR2 SVGAGI. Losses at the gene ends were 5 bases for V and 6 bases for J; bases not matched to a gene: 8. CDR3 residues: CASSSGRGGQTQYF. The CDR3 bases are TGTGCCAGCAGTAGCGGGAGAGGGGGGCAGACCCAGTACTTC.

The rearrangement joins TRBV5-1 to TRBJ1-1; no definite D call. The CDR3 has 16 amino acids. Looked up from germline, CDR1 is SGHRS and CDR2 is YFSETQ. The V gene lost 0 bases and the J gene lost 0 bases, with 12 bases spanning the gap. In nucleotides, the CDR3 is TGCGCCAGCAGCTTGGAGACGAGGCAGCTGAACACTGAAGCTTTCTTT. Protein sequence: CASSLETRQLNTEAFF.

On this clone itself: This CDR3 is also generated by other DNA sequences in the sample. The chain couples TRBV19 to TRBJ1-1; TRBD1 might be the D (5 bases). The V and J ends lost 1 base and 0 bases respectively, with 9 bases between them. The CDR3 length is 15 residues. In germline, CDR1 is LNHDA, CDR2 SQIVND (reference sequence). CDR3 residues: CASSIAGTMNTEAFF. Written as DNA, the CDR3 is TGTGCCAGTAGTATAGCAGGGACGATGAACACTGAAGCTTTCTTT.

The V gene is TRBV28, the J gene TRBJ2-3, with D tentatively TRBD1 (5 bases). The V gene's germline CDR1 is MDHEN and CDR2 SYDVKM. V shed 7 bases and J shed 0 bases, with 11 bases lying between them. The CDR3 totals 14 residues. The CDR3 loop is CASTLGPSTDTQYF. In DNA form, the CDR3 reads TGTGCCAGCACCCTGGGGCCTAGCACAGATACGCAGTATTTT.

The chain has TRBV25-1 and TRBJ1-5; possible D gene TRBD1, 5 bases. CDR1 and CDR2 (germline): MGHDK, SYGVNS. The length of the CDR3 is 17 residues. V was shortened by 2 bases and J by 2 bases, with 16 bases between the two germline ends. As DNA, the CDR3 is TGTGCCAGCAGTGAAGGGGGGAGGGGAACGCGCAATCAGCCCCAGCATTTT. This gives the protein CASSEGGRGTRNQPQHF. Full variable domain (rest looked up from reference TRBV25-1 and TRBJ1-5): EADIYQTPRYLVIGTGKKITLECSQTMGHDKMYWYQQDPGMELHLIHYSYGVNSTEKGDLSSESTVSRIRTEHFPLTLESARPSHTSQYLCASSEGGRGTRNQPQHFGDGTRLSIL.